Given below is one T cell receptor beta chain in context. This clonotype turned up a few times. What antigen it recognizes has not been identified. One base away there is no much larger clone; base qualities are not given. This sample is part of a study of T-cell reconstitution after alpha-beta-depleted transplantation in children (dated by TCRdb to 2016 to 2017). With regard to the full study: T-cell immune reconstitution after TCRalphabeta/CD19-depleted allogeneic hematopoietic cell transplantation in children was quantitatively tracked in the study by means of TCR repertoire profiling.

A distance of 14 bases separates the germline ends of V and J, which lose 5 bases and 6 bases respectively. The CDR3 contains 14 residues, cysteine and phenylalanine counted. Only the CDR3 part of the read is kept: 42 bases, read in frame from the first base. The germline V gene specifies SGHTA as CDR1 and FQGTGA as CDR2. Library preparation was by PCR. The sequencer listed for this sample is Illumina HiSeq 2500. TCR libraries were prepared with molecular barcoding, using unique molecular identifiers to normalize TCRbeta repertoire quantification. The raw public reads went through TCRdb reprocessing: fastp at Q25, MiXCR clone calling, in-frame beta chains kept. Rows with one shared CDR3 protein collapse into an entry with the most common genes and DNA. For this sample there are 600,000 to 700,000 distinct CDR3 sequences; roughly 17% appear just once. The ten largest make up approximately 1.1% of the sample.

Sequencing was performed on PBMCs from the stem cell graft donor, taken from the stem cell graft. This TCR derives from a human donor who donated a stem cell graft to a child with acute myeloid leukemia. This sequence uses TRBV7-3 and TRBJ2-1; the D segment could be TRBD2, given 6 matching bases. The nucleotides are TGTGCCAGCAGCCTCCACGGTAGCGGCAATGAGCAGTTCTTC. It translates as CASSLHGSGNEQFF.